The sequence of this T cell receptor (beta chain) was determined in a study of cytomegalovirus exposure and HLA in healthy donors (dated by TCRdb to the late 2010s). In the study overall: An earlier analysis of several hundred of the donors reported more than 250 Gb of sequence data and some 100 million unique TCR beta sequences from 150 million to 200 million T cells. All discovery cohort repertoires had been generated on a single sequencing platform. Typing coverage varied by locus: about 629-630 donors for A, B, C, DRB1 and DQB1; roughly 510 for DQA1; around 610 for DPA1; roughly 450 for DPB1. To predict cytomegalovirus infection status, the study brought together high-throughput TCR immunosequencing, statistical association of individual TCRs with disease status, and machine learning. To decide whether each TCR beta V gene segment behaved as functional or pseudogenic, an earlier analysis of some 600 of the donors relied on high-throughput TCR beta sequencing. A later analysis re-examined previously published TCR beta repertoires from 500 to 700 donors and added high-resolution HLA genotyping to investigate patterns of TCR occurrence. The study profiled the T cell repertoires of under 700 subjects by immunosequencing and related them to cytomegalovirus serostatus. Four to six DR-DQ haplotypes were handled as single units for association and clustering, since linkage in the cohort was strong. An early release covering over 500 HLA-typed donors comprised about 300 gigabases of sequencing data and tens of millions of unique TCR sequences. Donor age, sex, ethnicity and CMV serostatus were compiled alongside the repertoire data. Among approximately 370 genotyped donors of the cohort, an average of approximately 200,000 unique TCR beta nucleotide sequences was sequenced per donor, of which about 18% were non-productive. Of the 300 to 500 genotyped donors, 81% were placed in the genetic ancestry cluster associated with self-reported Caucasian donors. Rather than using new phenotypic data, the later analysis identified candidate immune exposures from TCR beta sequences and from how often those sequences occurred across donors. The study was designed to test whether signatures of past pathogen exposure could be identified by cataloging public T cell receptors. HLA typing included class I and class II loci at four-digit resolution. Genome-wide SNP genotypes for about three fifths of the roughly 670 donors were used in a later genetic analysis, which treated that subset as a discovery cohort. A separate validation cohort of 100 to 150 different subjects was used in addition to the 666-subject first cohort. Findings and caveats that apply to the study as a whole: The only immune exposure information available for the cohort was CMV serostatus. Several of the top co-occurrence clusters appeared to be linked to parvovirus B19, influenza, CMV and Epstein-Barr virus, according to a later analysis. When HLA alleles, especially DR and DQ, strongly co-occurred, attributing TCR associations to individual alleles was difficult. Across donors, most TCR sequences were observed very rarely, whereas some public TCRs were present in many individuals. At a false discovery rate of 0.05, a later analysis linked 15,000 to 20,000 TCR beta sequences to specific HLA alleles. A few of the identified cytomegalovirus-associated TCR beta chains were confirmed in vitro to be specific for cytomegalovirus antigens. It was suggested by the authors that the approach could potentially be generalized to other disease states and immunological phenotypes. Broadly in line with IMGT annotations, most TCR beta V segments showed up in productive rearrangements about 87% or about 30% of the time in an earlier analysis of a few hundred of the donors. The earlier analysis of some 560 of the donors excluded some 16 rarely observed V segments, including chromosome 9 orphons, because counts were too low. The classifier was reported to diagnose cytomegalovirus status with high specificity and sensitivity in both the original and validation cohorts. A further reported finding was that TCR beta sequences accurately predicted the HLA-A and HLA-B alleles for most subjects in the first cohort. Most CMV-associated TCR beta chains appeared to be HLA-restricted in a later analysis, and the HLA associations seemed to be driven largely by CMV exposure. Some IMGT-functional V segments, including TRBV6-2 and TRBV6-3, could not be told apart with the 87-base-pair reads, so those segments were excluded. The sequencing pipeline was judged likely to have produced a cluster of highly shared sequence variants as a technical artifact. The cohort was sequenced for TCR beta chains only, and without alpha or paired-chain data the features that could be detected were limited. According to a later analysis, TCR association rates differed among HLA loci, with DRB1 alleles showing the most associated TCRs and HLA-C alleles showing the fewest. A total of fewer than 200 TCR beta chains were listed by the study as associated with cytomegalovirus. Correlated functional status among segregating V segments might reflect linkage disequilibrium, but an unknown experimental factor could not be ruled out. In a later genetic analysis, fewer N-insertions in productive TCRs were reported among donors in an Asian-associated ancestry cluster than the roughly 670-donor mean. HLA typing was unavailable for some donors at each locus, so association tests used only the typed subset. Sequencing depth was assumed to be roughly uniform across donors in the presence/absence analyses, though that assumption may not hold. In a later analysis, HLA-associated TCR beta chains showed more clonal expansion and lower generation probabilities than non-associated chains that were equally common. A later genetic analysis associated a missense DCLRE1C variant with V-gene and J-gene trimming of TCR beta chains, and an independent cohort replicated the association.

A word on this clone: Its antigen is unknown. No base qualities exist here, and no much larger clone lies one base off it.

In total, approximately 690 healthy bone marrow donors made up the cohort. At the time of sampling, every cohort member was nominally healthy, though immune exposures that went unrecorded were likely present. The donor was CMV seropositive and belonged to the group of more than 250 seropositive cohort members. Every donor gave a peripheral blood sample, and the peripheral blood mononuclear cells from that sample were used for TCR beta sequencing. Genomic DNA was extracted from the blood cell samples with the Qiagen DNeasy Blood Extraction Kit. From the cysteine through the phenylalanine, the CDR3 covers 13 amino acids. Of all the DNA, just the CDR3 is kept, 39 bases in frame from base 1. From a lookup of the germline V gene, CDR1 and CDR2 are SGHTA and FQGNSA. Cut back by 1 base and 2 bases, the V and J ends lie 3 bases apart. Libraries were made using the immunoSEQ multiplex PCR assay. For the multiplex PCR, a mixture combining 60 forward primers for TCR Vbeta segments and 13 reverse primers for TCR Jbeta segments was used. Amplification of the CDR3 region of rearranged TCR beta genes was performed with a multiplex PCR assay on genomic DNA. Amplified TCR beta libraries were sequenced as 87-base-pair reads on the Illumina HiSeq System. On the authors' methods: A later analysis counted about 80 million unique TCR beta chains across the 700 or so repertoires, and some 12 million of these chains were shared by at least two donors. Raw reads were error-corrected and collapsed into unique sequences with a nearest-neighbor algorithm that merged closely related sequences to remove PCR and sequencing errors. CDR3 sequences were aligned to IMGT reference sequences to assign V, D and J gene segments. For a sequence to be retained, at least a six-nucleotide match to both a V gene segment and a J gene segment was required. Rearrangements were called productive when the CDR3 lacked stop codons and stayed in frame with V and J; all others were non-productive. CDR3 was defined by IMGT convention, running from the second conserved V-encoded cysteine to the conserved J-encoded phenylalanine. The earlier analysis of fewer than 700 of the donors excluded sequences that lacked an unambiguous match to a single V gene segment. In an earlier analysis of 587 of the donors, a V segment was called functional when productive rearrangements were above 56.7%, and segregating when the standard deviation between donors exceeded 5%. A statistical classification framework was built for diagnosing cytomegalovirus status from the catalog of TCR beta chain sequences. V and J gene assignment, in a later analysis, came from comparing TCR nucleotide sequences with IMGT/GENE-DB human TR gene sequences. In a later analysis, CDR3 sequences and most-parsimonious VDJ recombination scenarios were assigned using the TCRdist pipeline. In a later analysis, each TCR beta chain was defined by its CDR3 amino acid sequence together with its V-gene family, and reads without a unique V-gene family were excluded. In a later analysis, 500 to 700 highly shared, low-generation-probability nucleotide sequences were removed to address suspected cross-contamination and a sequencing artifact. A later analysis calculated a clonal expansion index for each public chain from normalized within-repertoire ranks of inferred template counts. A later analysis computed generation probabilities with a VDJ recombination model fitted to out-of-frame rearrangements, and checked the results against IGoR. In a later analysis, hypergeometric tests were used to score TCR-TCR, TCR-HLA and TCR-CMV co-occurrence, with a repertoire-size bias correction applied to TCR pairs. A later analysis estimated false discovery rates by permuting HLA or CMV assignments 20 times. In a later analysis, co-occurring TCRs were grouped with DBSCAN, and TCRdist sequence similarity was added when clustering was performed within HLA-allele-positive subsets. Co-occurrence clustering excluded repertoires with fewer than 30,000 or more than 120,000 public chains, plus five with anomalous nucleotide sharing. TCRdb's version of the immuneACCESS table is confined to in-frame rearrangements and falls short of the full clone set. An unresolved V gene accounts for under half of the shortfall where checked; the remainder is of unknown origin. V, J and clone size derive from that table, while D and trimming were established from the DNA sequence. This sample has roughly 98,000 clones in its table, and around 75% of those were observed once. The leading ten clones occupy 10% to 11% of the sample.

This receptor was obtained from a man aged 18 to 30 in good health and CMV-seropositive. The chain links TRBV7-2 with TRBJ2-4; confidence is insufficient to name the D gene. The sample comprised PBMCs. The nucleotide sequence reads TGTGCCAGCAGCTTAGATACCAAAAACATTCAGTACTTC. Translated, this gives CASSLDTKNIQYF.